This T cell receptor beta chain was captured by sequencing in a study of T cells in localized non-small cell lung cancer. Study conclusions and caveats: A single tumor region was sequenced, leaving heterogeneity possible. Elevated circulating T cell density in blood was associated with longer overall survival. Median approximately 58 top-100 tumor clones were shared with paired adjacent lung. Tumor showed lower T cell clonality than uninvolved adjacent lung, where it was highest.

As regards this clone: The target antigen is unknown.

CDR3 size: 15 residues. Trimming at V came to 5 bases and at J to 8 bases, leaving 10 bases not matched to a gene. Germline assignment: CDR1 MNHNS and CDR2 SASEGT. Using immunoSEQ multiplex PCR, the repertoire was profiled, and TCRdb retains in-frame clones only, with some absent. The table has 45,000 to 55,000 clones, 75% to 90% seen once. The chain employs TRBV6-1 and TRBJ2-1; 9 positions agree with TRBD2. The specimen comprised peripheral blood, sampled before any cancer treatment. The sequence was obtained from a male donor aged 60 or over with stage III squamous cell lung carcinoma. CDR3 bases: TGTGCCAGCAGTTCCTTCGCGGGGGGGCTGGATGAGCAGTTCTTC. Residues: CASSSFAGGLDEQFF.